This TCR beta chain derives from a study of blood T cell repertoires in COVID-19. Study background: The United States, Italy and Spain provided the acute and convalescent COVID-19 samples. PBMCs, B-cell-depleted T cells, or T cells provided the cDNA or gDNA that made up the material.

As originally analysed: Scientists estimated how many nucleated cells there were by amplifying reference gene primers. Here immunoSEQ multiplex PCR was the method, and the copy in TCRdb shows in-frame clones only, minus some. V and J calls and clone size come straight from that table; D and trimming were deduced from the DNA. This sample has 100,000 to 150,000 clones, with approximately 85% found just once. The CDR3 has 15 residues. V was clipped by 7 bases and J by 2 bases, with 12 bases between them. The V gene's germline CDR1 is SNHLY and CDR2 FYNNEI. Sequencing was performed on peripheral blood. This clonotype originated in a woman older than 75 with COVID-19, enrolled during active disease. The chain joins TRBV2 to TRBJ2-6; no firm D call. The CDR3 bases are TGTGCCAGCAACAAACCGAATACTGGGGCCAACGTCCTGACTTTC. This translates into CASNKPNTGANVLTF.